The 23 T cell receptor beta chains reported below all come from one sample, sequenced in a study of identical twins. One entry per CDR3 protein, called by TCRdb with MiXCR from the 5' RACE reads. The table lists 500,000 or so distinct CDR3 sequences, less than 25% of them singletons, with under 0.95% in the top ten. In addition, the sample was reused for a study of T cells expressing NK-cell markers.

Sequenced material: CD4+ T cells sorted from blood. The receptors originated from a woman aged 18-30 years in good health.

This clonotype was seen a handful of times. The V call is TRBV27, the J call TRBJ2-2; D unresolved. This CDR3 spans 16 amino acids. Looked up from germline, CDR1 is MNHEY and CDR2 is SMNVEV (reference sequence). The V gene lost 0 bases and the J gene lost 0 bases, with 8 bases spanning the gap. CDR3 amino acids: CASSLSPRPNTGELFF. The CDR3 region has the DNA TGTGCCAGCAGTTTATCCCCACGACCGAACACCGGGGAGCTGTTTTTT.

This clonotype has more than one count but fewer than ten. In DNA form, the CDR3 reads TGCAGTGCTAGAGCAGCTAGCGGGGGCACAGATACGCAGTATTTT. Translation: CSARAASGGTDTQYF. The chain employs TRBV20-1 and TRBJ2-3, with 9 bases fitting TRBD2. The CDR3 spans 15 residues. CDR1 and CDR2 (germline): DFQATT, SNEGSKA (reference sequence). With 1 base clipped from V and 1 base from J, the junction kept 3 bases outside the gene matches.

This clonotype appeared a few times. The chain couples TRBV4-3 to TRBJ2-1, with D tentatively TRBD1 or TRBD2 (5 bases each). The CDR3 length is 18 residues. V was pared by 0 bases and J by 8 bases, with 23 bases between. From germline, CDR1 is LGHNA and CDR2 YSLEER. The CDR3: CASSQDLSFGGETDEQFF. DNA for the CDR3: TGCGCCAGCAGCCAAGACTTGTCTTTTGGGGGAGAGACCGATGAGCAGTTCTTC.

The chain recombines TRBV20-1 with TRBJ2-2; D is tentatively TRBD1 or TRBD2 (5 bases each). The V gene lost 3 bases and the J gene lost 0 bases, with 14 bases spanning the gap. The CDR3 totals 16 residues. CDR1 is DFQATT and CDR2 is SNEGSKA in the germline V gene (reference sequence). The CDR3, as DNA: TGCAGTGCTAGCCCCTGGGGACGAACGAACACCGGGGAGCTGTTTTTT. Protein: CSASPWGRTNTGELFF.

The V gene is TRBV6-5, the J gene TRBJ2-7; D is ambiguous. CDR3 length: 15 amino acids. The germline V gene has CDR1 MNHEY and CDR2 SVGAGI. Trimming took 0 bases from V and 3 from J, leaving 12 bases between them. The CDR3 nucleotides read TGTGCCAGCAGTTACTCGATAATGCGAGACTACGAGCAGTACTTC. It is translated as CASSYSIMRDYEQYF.

This clonotype was observed at least ten times. V and J are TRBV5-1 and TRBJ2-1; 14 nucleotides agree with TRBD2. J lost 10 bases, V lost 0 bases, and 6 bases had no gene match. Germline V gene data show CDR1 as SGHRS and CDR2 as YFSETQ. The CDR3 has 16 residues. The CDR3: CASSLGLAGGFEEQFF. CDR3 sequence (DNA): TGCGCCAGCAGCTTGGGACTAGCGGGAGGGTTTGAGGAGCAGTTCTTC.

The gene calls are TRBV12-3 or TRBV12-4 and TRBJ1-2; a weak D match, TRBD1 (5 bases). This CDR3 is 14 amino acids long. Deletions cut 6 bases from V and 4 bases from J, with 15 bases between. DNA of the CDR3: TGTGCCAGCAGCCAGCTACAGGTTTTCTATGGCTACACCTTC. This codes for CASSQLQVFYGYTF.

The CDR3 here is CASSSLWSDTQYF. The CDR3 DNA sequence: TGTGCCAGCAGTTCCCTATGGTCGGATACGCAGTATTTT. V and J are TRBV6-5 and TRBJ2-3; D is uncertain. Germline CDR1 and CDR2: MNHEY and SVGAGI. The CDR3 is made up of 13 amino acids. The germline V and J ends were trimmed by 4 bases and 6 bases, with 11 bases remaining between them.

This sequence joins TRBV5-1 and TRBJ2-3, with 7 bases aligning to TRBD2. This CDR3 has 15 amino acids. The V gene end was trimmed by 4 bases and the J gene end by 2 bases; junction bases not matched to a gene: 7. CDR1 is SGHRS, CDR2 YFSETQ, per germline. The DNA of the CDR3 is TGCGCCAGCAGCGTTACTAGCGTCTCCACAGATACGCAGTATTTT. Translated: CASSVTSVSTDTQYF.

This clonotype was seen repeatedly, ten times or more. This rearrangement joins TRBV10-3 to TRBJ2-1; D perhaps matches TRBD2 (5 bases). V was trimmed by 8 bases and J by 0 bases, leaving 17 bases between them. CDR1 ENHRY and CDR2 SYGVKD come from the germline V gene. This CDR3 has 16 amino acids. CDR3 sequence reads: CAIEGRATSSYNEQFF. The CDR3 coding sequence is TGTGCCATCGAGGGTAGAGCCACTAGCTCCTACAATGAGCAGTTCTTC.

The chain uses TRBV20-1 and TRBJ2-1, with a possible D match to TRBD2 (5 bases). The ends were cut back, 2 bases at V and 0 bases at J, with 8 bases in the middle. There are 14 residues in the CDR3. Germline V gives CDR1 DFQATT, CDR2 SNEGSKA (reference sequence). In DNA, the CDR3 is TGCAGTGCTAGACGGGGAGACTCCTACAATGAGCAGTTCTTC. It encodes CSARRGDSYNEQFF.

The V call is TRBV7-7, the J call TRBJ2-7, with 12 bases lining up with TRBD2. The V and J ends lost 3 bases and 5 bases, in that order; junction bases with no gene match: 8. The germline gives CDR1 SSHAT, CDR2 FNYEAQ (reference sequence). There are 16 residues in the CDR3. The CDR3 spells CASSLETSGSTNEQYF. As DNA, the CDR3 is TGTGCCAGCAGCTTGGAGACTAGCGGGAGTACCAACGAGCAGTACTTC.

The chain is built from TRBV4-3 and TRBJ2-1; D is unclear. Germline CDR1 LGHNA, CDR2 YSLEER. The CDR3 spans 13 residues. V gave up 0 bases and J gave up 12 bases, with 12 bases separating them. The CDR3 loop is CASSQDPGAGQFF. The CDR3 DNA is TGCGCCAGCAGCCAAGACCCCGGCGCAGGGCAGTTCTTC.

This clonotype came up a few times. The chain joins TRBV6-1 to TRBJ2-3; possibly TRBD2 for D (5 bases). V lost 7 bases to trimming and J lost 8 bases, with 16 bases between them. The CDR3 sequence is 13 residues long. Germline CDR1 and CDR2: MNHNS and SASEGT. Written as DNA, the CDR3 is TGTGCCAGCACCGCCATAGGTGGGAGTACGCAGTATTTT. Amino acids: CASTAIGGSTQYF.

This chain joins TRBV20-1 and TRBJ2-1; TRBD2 matches 7 bases. The J segment lost 7 bases and the V segment lost 5 bases, leaving 8 bases of the junction unmatched. There are 13 residues in the CDR3. CDR1 is DFQATT, CDR2 SNEGSKA, per germline (reference sequence). The CDR3 spells CSASGQGGNEQFF. The CDR3 DNA reads as TGCAGTGCTTCAGGGCAGGGAGGGAATGAGCAGTTCTTC.

V usage is TRBV20-1 and J usage is TRBJ2-7, with D maybe TRBD1 (5 bases). The CDR3 has 14 residues. The V end was cut by 4 bases, the J end by 1 base, with 14 bases between. Per germline, CDR1 DFQATT and CDR2 SNEGSKA (reference sequence). As DNA, the CDR3 is TGCAGTGCTATCCCAGGGTCCAGATCCTACGAGCAGTACTTC. The encoded protein is CSAIPGSRSYEQYF.

The CDR3 region is CSASHRASGNTIYF. CDR3 coding DNA: TGCAGTGCTAGTCACAGGGCTTCTGGAAACACCATATATTTT. V gene TRBV20-1 combines with J gene TRBJ1-3; D possibly corresponds to TRBD1 (6 bases). V lost 3 bases and J lost 1, with 10 bases in between. The CDR3 runs 14 residues. CDR1 is DFQATT, CDR2 SNEGSKA, per germline (reference sequence).

This clonotype was found a few times. The rearrangement links TRBV5-1 to TRBJ2-7, with TRBD2 matching over 8 bases. V lost 1 base to trimming and J lost 0 bases; unmatched junction nucleotides: 6. The length of the CDR3 is 16 residues. CDR1 and CDR2 from the germline V gene are SGHRS and YFSETQ. This chain's CDR3 is CASSLRTGGSSYEQYF. As DNA, the CDR3 is TGCGCCAGCAGCTTGAGAACGGGGGGGAGCTCCTACGAGCAGTACTTC.

The V and J genes are TRBV10-3 and TRBJ1-5; D possibly corresponds to TRBD1 (6 bases). From germline, CDR1 is ENHRY and CDR2 SYGVKD. CDR3 length: 13 residues. Trimming removed 10 bases at V and 1 base at J, with 11 bases between. The CDR3 is CASTGKSNQPQHF. The CDR3 DNA reads TGTGCCAGCACAGGGAAGAGCAATCAGCCCCAGCATTTT.

In DNA, the CDR3 is TGTGCCAGTTCTTTCCGGGCCGGTCGGGCGATGGACTTC. Protein product: CASSFRAGRAMDF. V is TRBV21-1 and J is TRBJ2-4; the table's D call TRBD1 went unverified against the DNA. TRBV21-1 constitutes a pseudogene. The CDR3 contains 13 residues.

The chain employs TRBV7-7 and TRBJ2-6; 11 positions match TRBD1. The CDR3 consists of 16 residues. The V gene's germline CDR1 is SSHAT and CDR2 FNYEAQ (reference sequence). The CDR3 here is CAVMGTGGSGANVLTF. CDR3 DNA: TGTGCTGTGATGGGGACAGGGGGCTCTGGGGCCAACGTCCTGACTTTC. The full variable domain, completed using reference TRBV7-7 and TRBJ2-6, is GAGVSQSPRYKVTKRGQDVTLRCDPISSHATLYWYQQALGQGPEFLTYFNYEAQPDKSGLPSDRFSAERPEGSISTLTIQRTEQRDSAMYRCAVMGTGGSGANVLTFGAGSRLTVL.

This clonotype was seen a handful of times. This CDR3 reads CSVVGRGATDTQYF. CDR3 bases: TGCAGCGTTGTGGGGCGGGGGGCCACAGATACGCAGTATTTT. The rearrangement uses TRBV29-1 and TRBJ2-3, with 8 bases fitting TRBD2. The junction had 5 bases not matched to a gene; V was cut back by 4 bases and J by 2 bases. The CDR3 extends over 14 amino acids. The germline CDR1 and CDR2 sequences are SQVTM and ANQGSEA.

In its sample, this clonotype was seen a few times. The chain joins TRBV7-2 to TRBJ1-3; a weak D match, TRBD1 (5 bases). The CDR3 is 16 residues long. The germline CDR1 and CDR2 sequences are SGHTA and FQGNSA. The V and J ends lost 5 bases and 0 bases respectively, with 14 bases between them. Written as DNA, the CDR3 is TGTGCCAGCAGCGGGGGGGGACTGACCTCTGGAAACACCATATATTTT. The encoded protein is CASSGGGLTSGNTIYF.